The T cell receptor beta chain described here comes from a study of OX40 agonist ivuxolimab in advanced cancers. Across the whole study: Eligibility rules accepted prior anti-PD-1, anti-PD-L1 or anti-CTLA-4 therapy, and 30% to 40% had some. Study-wide points: Researchers report that CD8+ T cells had, on average, more expanded clones than CD4+.

The CDR3 runs to 13 residues. Per germline, CDR1 SNHLY and CDR2 FYNNEI. Unmatched junction bases numbered 7, after V lost 7 bases and J lost 10 bases. TCRdb's table, derived via immunoSEQ multiplex PCR, lists solely in-frame clones and lacks some. The data contain about 37,000 clones, around four fifths of them singletons. About this clone: Its target is not known.

The gene calls are TRBV2 and TRBJ2-1, with 10 bases that match TRBD1. The origin of this receptor is an adult with an advanced solid tumor such as melanoma, head and neck, liver or kidney cancer. The starting material was CD4+ or CD8+ T cells sorted from blood, obtained in a trial of the OX40 agonist ivuxolimab. CDR3 DNA sequence: TGTGCCAGCAAACGACAGGGGGCTGGAGAGCAGTTCTTC. Translation gives CASKRQGAGEQFF. The whole variable domain, remainder taken from reference TRBV2 and TRBJ2-1, is EPEVTQTPSHQVTQMGQEVILRCVPISNHLYFYWYRQILGQKVEFLVSFYNNEISEKSEIFDDQFSVERPDGSNFTLKIRSTKLEDSAMYFCASKRQGAGEQFFGPGTRLTVL.